This T cell receptor (beta chain) was sequenced in a study of graft-versus-host responses after intestinal transplantation. The CDR3 length is 14 residues. V lost 7 bases and J 8 bases, leaving 15 bases between the germline ends. In germline, CDR1 is MNHEY, CDR2 SVGAGI. Sequenced by immunoSEQ multiplex PCR; TCRdb stores in-frame clones only, minus some. The sample has tens of thousands of clones, almost 95% seen once. Concerning this clone: What it binds is not known.

The sequenced sample was unstimulated CD4+ T cells sorted from spleen or lymph node cells, obtained before transplant. The receptor comes from a human donor who was the organ donor for an intestinal transplant. J is TRBJ1-6 and V is TRBV6-5; D not resolved. The CDR3 reads CASTRAGGHSPLHF. In DNA, the CDR3 is TGTGCCAGCACCCGGGCGGGAGGTCATTCACCCCTCCACTTT.